This T cell receptor (beta chain) was captured in a study of blood T cell repertoires in COVID-19. Turning to the study itself: Acute and convalescent COVID-19 samples came from the United States, Italy and Spain. T cells, B-cell-depleted T cells, or PBMCs provided the cDNA or gDNA that served as material.

Trimming shortened V by 1 base and J by 5 bases, and 7 bases separated the two germline ends. Germline-derived CDR1 and CDR2 are SGHRS and YFSETQ. There are 13 residues in the CDR3. Measured with immunoSEQ multiplex PCR; TCRdb has only the in-frame clones, and not every one. The table includes approximately 100,000 clones, 80% to 95% detected once. Input material: peripheral blood. J is TRBJ2-1 and V is TRBV5-1, with TRBD2 as a possible D gene (5 bases). The TCR comes from a man between 65 and 85 years old with acute or convalescent COVID-19. Written as DNA, the CDR3 is TGCGCCAGCAGCTTGCAGCGGCACAATGAGCAGTTCTTC. Translating it yields CASSLQRHNEQFF.